This T cell receptor (beta chain) was obtained from a study of prognosis after radiotherapy for stage I lung cancer. Study context: Individuals diagnosed with stage I non-small cell lung cancer underwent enrollment between April 2018 and early 2019. Distant metastases were recorded in a handful of patients after radiotherapy, at a median of around seven months, and no significant progression was recorded in around 16. The radiotherapy was SBRT split into 3 to 5 fractions, giving a biologically effective dose of at least 100 Gy.

The CDR3 length is 13 residues. The germline gives CDR1 KGHDR, CDR2 SFDVKD. V lost 2 bases, J lost 3 bases, and 7 bases lay in between. Genomic DNA served as the source from which two-round multiplex PCR generated TCR beta CDR3 amplicons. Gene-specific TRBV and TRBJ primers were used in PCR round one. TCRdb fed the multiplex PCR reads into MiXCR, producing one record per CDR3 protein. The data hold roughly 30,000 distinct CDR3 sequences, with approximately 36% observed a single time. Each of two time points yielded six milliliters of peripheral venous blood. Sequences were derived from PBMCs, sampled before or after stereotactic body radiation therapy (not recorded which). The chain employs TRBV24-1 and TRBJ2-7; D ambiguous. This sequence was found in a donor at least 50 years old with non-small cell lung cancer. In DNA form, the CDR3 reads TGTGCCACCAGTGATTCAGTAAACTACGAGCAGTACTTC. Its translation: CATSDSVNYEQYF.